This TCR beta chain was retrieved from a study of Ad26.COV2.S vaccination and SARS-CoV-2 variants. Produced via immunoSEQ multiplex PCR; TCRdb's table is partial and in-frame only. The table records about 280,000 clones, 87% of them present only once. V lost 3 bases and J lost 2, with 16 bases in between. The germline gives CDR1 DFQATT, CDR2 SNEGSKA (reference sequence). The CDR3 has 15 residues. Documented treatment: 15 to 20 received Ad26.COV2.S at low or high dose, single or two shots; about 5 received placebo; per-sample allocation not given. Specimen acquisition occurred on day 63 following the initial vaccine or placebo injection.

Source: peripheral blood, taken in a trial of Ad26.COV2.S vaccine versus placebo. The chain is built from TRBV20-1 and TRBJ1-2; D may be TRBD1 (5 bases). The receptor comes from a person between 18 and 59 years old who received the Ad26.COV2.S COVID-19 vaccine or a placebo. The DNA of the CDR3 is TGCAGTGCTAGTGAAGGGGCCCGGAGCAACTATGGCTACACCTTC. Its translation is CSASEGARSNYGYTF.